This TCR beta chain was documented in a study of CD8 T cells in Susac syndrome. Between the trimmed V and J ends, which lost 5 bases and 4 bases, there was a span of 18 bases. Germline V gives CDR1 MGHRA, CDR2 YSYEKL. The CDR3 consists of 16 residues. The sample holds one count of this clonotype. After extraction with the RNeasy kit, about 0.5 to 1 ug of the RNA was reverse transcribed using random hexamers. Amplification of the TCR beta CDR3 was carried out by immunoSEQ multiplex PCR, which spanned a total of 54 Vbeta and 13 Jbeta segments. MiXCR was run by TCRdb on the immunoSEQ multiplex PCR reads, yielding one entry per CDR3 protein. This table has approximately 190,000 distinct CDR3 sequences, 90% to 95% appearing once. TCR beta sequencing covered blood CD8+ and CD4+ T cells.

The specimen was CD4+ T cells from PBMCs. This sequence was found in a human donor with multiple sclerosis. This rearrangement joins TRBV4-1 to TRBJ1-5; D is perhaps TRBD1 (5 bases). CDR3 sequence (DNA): TGCGCCAGCAGCTCTCTGGGGGACGGGTCGAATCAGCCCCAGCATTTT. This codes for CASSSLGDGSNQPQHF.